This entry concerns a single TCR beta chain. In the study's own analysis: Nucleated cell counts were estimated from reference gene primer amplification. Generated by immunoSEQ multiplex PCR, the TCRdb table keeps only in-frame clones and is missing some. Clonal size and the V and J genes are those of that table, whereas D and trimming came from the DNA. The table includes 90,000 to 130,000 clones, about 85% detected once. Trimming removed 5 bases from V and 3 bases from J, with 13 bases in between. This CDR3 is 14 amino acids long. CDR1 and CDR2 (germline): LNHDA, SQIVND (reference sequence). The data were obtained in a study of blood T cell repertoires in COVID-19. Study-level background: Acute-phase and convalescent COVID-19 samples originated in the United States, Italy and Spain. PBMCs, B-cell-depleted T cells, or T cells provided the cDNA or gDNA that made up the material.

Sequenced: peripheral blood. The chain joins TRBV19 to TRBJ1-1; D gene ambiguous. The sequence came from a human donor in a cohort sampled during active COVID-19. The CDR3 DNA follows: TGTGCCAGTAGTTCGGCAGGATGGGACACTGAAGCTTTCTTT. This gives the protein CASSSAGWDTEAFF.